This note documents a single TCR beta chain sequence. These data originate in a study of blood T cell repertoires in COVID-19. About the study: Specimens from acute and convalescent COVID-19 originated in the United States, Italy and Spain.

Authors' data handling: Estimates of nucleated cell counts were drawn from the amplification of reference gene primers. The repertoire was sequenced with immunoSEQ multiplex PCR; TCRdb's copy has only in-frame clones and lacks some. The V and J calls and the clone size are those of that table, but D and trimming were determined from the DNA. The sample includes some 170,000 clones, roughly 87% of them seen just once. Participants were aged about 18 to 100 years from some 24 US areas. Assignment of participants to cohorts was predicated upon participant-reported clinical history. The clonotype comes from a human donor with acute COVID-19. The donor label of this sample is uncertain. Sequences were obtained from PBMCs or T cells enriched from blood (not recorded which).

CDR3 sequence reads: CASSEGQGLYNEQFF. The DNA of the CDR3 is TGTGCCAGCAGCGAGGGACAGGGCCTTTACAATGAGCAGTTCTTC. V is TRBV9 and J is TRBJ2-1; 9 nucleotides agree with TRBD1. V was clipped by 3 bases and J by 4 bases; unmatched bases: 5. CDR3 length equals 15 residues. CDR1 is SGDLS, CDR2 YYNGEE, per germline.